This passage covers 2 T cell receptor beta chains from one sample sequenced in a study of beta chain features in type 1 diabetes. What was sequenced were expressed TCRB transcripts, since all of the isolated RNA had been reverse transcribed. Clones were sequenced by immunoSEQ multiplex PCR, and TCRdb holds only the in-frame ones, with some missing. The table records about 210,000 clones, approximately 10% of them present only once. The sequenced sample consisted of central memory CD4+ T cells from blood. These receptors all come from a man between 18 and 35 years old in good health.

The chain joins TRBV7-2 to TRBJ2-1; D ambiguous. CDR1 and CDR2 from the germline V gene are SGHTA and FQGNSA. V lost 3 bases to trimming and J lost 6 bases, with 9 bases between them. The CDR3 length is 13 residues. CDR3 amino acids: CASSFRTLNEQFF. As DNA, the CDR3 is TGTGCCAGCAGCTTCCGGACCCTCAATGAGCAGTTCTTC. Complete variable domain (other parts from reference TRBV7-2 and TRBJ2-1): GAGVSQSPSNKVTEKGKDVELRCDPISGHTALYWYRQSLGQGLEFLIYFQGNSAPDKSGLPSDRFSAERTGGSVSTLTIQRTQQEDSAVYLCASSFRTLNEQFFGPGTRLTVL.

This clone was counted at least ten times. V is TRBV10-3 and J is TRBJ2-1; TRBD1 matches 11 bases. Germline lookup yields CDR1 ENHRY and CDR2 SYGVKD. The trim removed 5 bases at V and 6 bases at J, leaving 9 bases unmatched. The CDR3 spans 16 residues. CDR3 in amino acids: CAISPNAGQGVNEQFF. In nucleotides, the CDR3 is TGTGCCATCAGTCCGAATGCGGGACAGGGGGTCAATGAGCAGTTCTTC.